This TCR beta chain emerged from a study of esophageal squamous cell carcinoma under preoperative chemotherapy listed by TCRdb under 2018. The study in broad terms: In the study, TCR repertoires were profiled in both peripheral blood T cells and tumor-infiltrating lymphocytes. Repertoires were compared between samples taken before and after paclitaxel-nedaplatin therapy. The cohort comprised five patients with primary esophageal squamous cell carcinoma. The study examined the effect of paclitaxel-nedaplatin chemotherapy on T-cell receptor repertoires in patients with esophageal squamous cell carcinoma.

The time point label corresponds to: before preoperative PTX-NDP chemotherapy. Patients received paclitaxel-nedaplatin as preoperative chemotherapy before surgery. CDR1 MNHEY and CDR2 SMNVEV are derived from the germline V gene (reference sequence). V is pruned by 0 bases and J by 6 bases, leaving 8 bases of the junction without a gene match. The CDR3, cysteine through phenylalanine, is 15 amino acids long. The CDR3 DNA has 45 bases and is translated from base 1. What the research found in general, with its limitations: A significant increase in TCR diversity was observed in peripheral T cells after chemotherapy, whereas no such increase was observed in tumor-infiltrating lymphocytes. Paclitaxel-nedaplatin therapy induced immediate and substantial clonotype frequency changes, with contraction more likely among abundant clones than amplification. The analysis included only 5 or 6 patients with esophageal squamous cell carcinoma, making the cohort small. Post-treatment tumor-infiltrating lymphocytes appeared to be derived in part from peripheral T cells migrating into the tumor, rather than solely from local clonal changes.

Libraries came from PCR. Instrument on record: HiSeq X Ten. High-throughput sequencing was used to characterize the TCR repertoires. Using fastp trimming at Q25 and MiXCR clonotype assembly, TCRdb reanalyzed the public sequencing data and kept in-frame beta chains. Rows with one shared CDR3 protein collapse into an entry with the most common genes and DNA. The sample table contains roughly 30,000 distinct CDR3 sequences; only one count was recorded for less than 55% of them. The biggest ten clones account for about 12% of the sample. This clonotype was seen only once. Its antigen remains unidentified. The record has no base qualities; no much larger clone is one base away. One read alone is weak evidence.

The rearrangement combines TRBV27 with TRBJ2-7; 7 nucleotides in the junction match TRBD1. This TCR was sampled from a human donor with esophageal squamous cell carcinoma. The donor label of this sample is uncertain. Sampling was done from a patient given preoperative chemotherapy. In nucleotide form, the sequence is TGTGCCAGCAGTTTATCGTACGGCAGGGGGTCCGAGCAGTACTTC. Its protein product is CASSLSYGRGSEQYF.